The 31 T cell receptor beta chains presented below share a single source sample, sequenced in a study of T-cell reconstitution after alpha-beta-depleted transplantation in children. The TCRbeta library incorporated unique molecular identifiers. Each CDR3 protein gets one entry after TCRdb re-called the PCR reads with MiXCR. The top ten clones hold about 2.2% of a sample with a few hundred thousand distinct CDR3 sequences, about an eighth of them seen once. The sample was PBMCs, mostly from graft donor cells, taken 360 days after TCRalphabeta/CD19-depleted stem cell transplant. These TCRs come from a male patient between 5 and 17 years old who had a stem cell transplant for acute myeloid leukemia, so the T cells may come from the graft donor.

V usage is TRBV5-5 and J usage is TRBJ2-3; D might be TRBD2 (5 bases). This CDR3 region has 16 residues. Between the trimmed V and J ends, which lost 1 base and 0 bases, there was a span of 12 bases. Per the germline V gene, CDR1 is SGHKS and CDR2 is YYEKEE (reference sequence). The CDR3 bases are TGTGCCAGCAGCTTGAGCGGATCGTCTAGCACAGATACGCAGTATTTT. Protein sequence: CASSLSGSSSTDTQYF. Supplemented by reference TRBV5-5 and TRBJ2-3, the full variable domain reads DAGVTQSPTHLIKTRGQQVTLRCSPISGHKSVSWYQQVLGQGPQFIFQYYEKEERGRGNFPDRFSARQFPNYSSELNVNALLLGDSALYLCASSLSGSSSTDTQYFGPGTRLTVL.

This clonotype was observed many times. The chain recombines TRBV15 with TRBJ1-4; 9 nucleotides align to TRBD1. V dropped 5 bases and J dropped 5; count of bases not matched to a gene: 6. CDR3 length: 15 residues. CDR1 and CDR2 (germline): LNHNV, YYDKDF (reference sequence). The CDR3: CATSGRGQGNEKLFF. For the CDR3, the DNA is TGTGCCACCAGCGGCCGTGGACAGGGGAATGAAAAACTGTTTTTT.

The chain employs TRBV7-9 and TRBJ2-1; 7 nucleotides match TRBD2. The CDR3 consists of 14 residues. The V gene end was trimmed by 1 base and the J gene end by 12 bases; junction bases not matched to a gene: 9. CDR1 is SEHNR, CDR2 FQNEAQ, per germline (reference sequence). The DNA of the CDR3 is TGTGCCAGCAGCTTAGTCGGGAGGCGGTTCCTGCAGTTCTTC. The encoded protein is CASSLVGRRFLQFF.

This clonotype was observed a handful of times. The CDR3 nucleotides are TGCGCCAGCAGCCAAGATTTAGGGGCTAGCTCCTACGAGCAGTACTTC. Translating it yields CASSQDLGASSYEQYF. The chain uses TRBV4-3 and TRBJ2-7; a weak D match, TRBD1 (5 bases). With 0 bases removed from V and 0 bases from J, the gap between germline ends came to 12 bases. The CDR3 is 16 amino acids. CDR1 LGHNA and CDR2 YSLEER come from the germline V gene.

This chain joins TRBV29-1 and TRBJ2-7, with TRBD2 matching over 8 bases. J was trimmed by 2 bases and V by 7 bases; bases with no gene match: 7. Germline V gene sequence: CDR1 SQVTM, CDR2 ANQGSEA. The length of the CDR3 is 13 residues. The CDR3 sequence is CSAVAGPAYEQYF. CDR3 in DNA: TGCAGCGCCGTAGCGGGACCGGCCTACGAGCAGTACTTC.

The CDR3 here is CASSWPGYNEQFF. CDR3 nucleotides: TGTGCCAGCAGCTGGCCGGGGTACAATGAGCAGTTCTTC. The chain is built from TRBV7-2 and TRBJ2-1, with D tentatively TRBD2 (5 bases). The CDR3 spans 13 residues. Trimming left V 4 bases short and J 4 bases short, with 8 bases between. Germline V gene sequence: CDR1 SGHTA, CDR2 FQGNSA.

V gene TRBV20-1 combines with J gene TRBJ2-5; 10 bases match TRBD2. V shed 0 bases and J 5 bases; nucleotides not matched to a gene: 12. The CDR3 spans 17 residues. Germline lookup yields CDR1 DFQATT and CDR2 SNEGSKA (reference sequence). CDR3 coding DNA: TGCAGTGCTAGAGATCGTTTAGCGGGAGGTTTCGGGGAGACCCAGTACTTC. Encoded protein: CSARDRLAGGFGETQYF.

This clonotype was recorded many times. CDR3 loop: CASSKVTGDPNEQYF. As DNA, the CDR3 is TGTGCCAGCAGCAAAGTAACGGGAGACCCTAACGAGCAGTACTTC. V and J are TRBV21-1 and TRBJ2-7. TRBV21-1 is a listed pseudogene. CDR3 length: 15 residues.

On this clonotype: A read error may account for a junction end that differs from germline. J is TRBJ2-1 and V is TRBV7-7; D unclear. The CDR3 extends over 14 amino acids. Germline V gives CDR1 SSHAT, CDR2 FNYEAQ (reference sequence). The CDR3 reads CASSLESVSQEQFF. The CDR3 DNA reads TGTGCTAGCAGCCTTGAGTCTGTCAGTCAGGAGCAGTTCTTC.

The CDR3 coding sequence is TGCGCCAGCAGCCAAGACGTACTCCTCAGCTCCTACAATGAGCAGTTCTTC. Amino acid sequence: CASSQDVLLSSYNEQFF. This rearrangement joins TRBV4-3 to TRBJ2-1; D not resolved. Germline V gene lookup returns CDR1 LGHNA and CDR2 YSLEER. The CDR3 consists of 17 residues. V gave up 0 bases and J gave up 0 bases, with 12 bases separating them.

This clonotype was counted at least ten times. The CDR3 protein is CASTLRGQGSDTQYF. CDR3 bases: TGTGCCAGCACCCTCCGGGGACAGGGATCAGATACGCAGTATTTT. The V call is TRBV6-1, the J call TRBJ2-3; 9 nucleotides align to TRBD1. The CDR3 is 15 residues long. J was trimmed by 4 bases and V by 7 bases; bases with no gene match: 9. Germline CDR1 reads MNHNS; CDR2 reads SASEGT.

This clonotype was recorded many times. Here the CDR3 DNA reads TGTGCCAGTAGTATAGACGGTGAGCAGTTCTTC. Translating it yields CASSIDGEQFF. The V gene is TRBV19, the J gene TRBJ2-1; D call uncertain. V lost 0 bases to trimming and J lost 9 bases, with 3 bases between them. Germline assignment: CDR1 LNHDA and CDR2 SQIVND (reference sequence). The length of the CDR3 is 11 residues.

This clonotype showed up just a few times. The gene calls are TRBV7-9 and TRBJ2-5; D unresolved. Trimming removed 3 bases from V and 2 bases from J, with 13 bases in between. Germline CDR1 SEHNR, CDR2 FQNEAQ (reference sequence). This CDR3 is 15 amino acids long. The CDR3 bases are TGTGCCAGCAGCTTCCTTGGGGATTCGCAAGAGACCCAGTACTTC. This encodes CASSFLGDSQETQYF. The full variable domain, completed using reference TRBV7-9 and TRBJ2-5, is DTGVSQNPRHKITKRGQNVTFRCDPISEHNRLYWYRQTLGQGPEFLTYFQNEAQLEKSRLLSDRFSAERPKGSFSTLEIQRTEQGDSAMYLCASSFLGDSQETQYFGPGTRLLVL.

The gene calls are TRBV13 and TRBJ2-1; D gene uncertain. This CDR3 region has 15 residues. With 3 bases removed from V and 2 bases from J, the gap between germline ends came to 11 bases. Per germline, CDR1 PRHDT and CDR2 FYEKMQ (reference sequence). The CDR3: CASSFGNRAYNEQFF. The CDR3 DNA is TGTGCCAGCAGCTTTGGGAATAGAGCCTACAATGAGCAGTTCTTC.

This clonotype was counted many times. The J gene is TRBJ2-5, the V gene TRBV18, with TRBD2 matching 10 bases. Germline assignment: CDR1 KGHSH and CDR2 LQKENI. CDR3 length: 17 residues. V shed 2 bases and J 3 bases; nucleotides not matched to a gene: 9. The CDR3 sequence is CASSPFSSGSFEETQYF. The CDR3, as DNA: TGTGCCAGCTCACCATTTTCTAGCGGGAGTTTTGAAGAGACCCAGTACTTC.

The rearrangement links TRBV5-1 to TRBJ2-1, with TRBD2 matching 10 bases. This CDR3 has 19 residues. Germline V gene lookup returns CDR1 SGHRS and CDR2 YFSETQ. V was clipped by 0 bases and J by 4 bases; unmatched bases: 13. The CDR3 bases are TGCGCCAGCAGCTTGGGGCTGAGCAGGGCTAGCGGGAGTTACAATGAGCAGTTCTTC. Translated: CASSLGLSRASGSYNEQFF.

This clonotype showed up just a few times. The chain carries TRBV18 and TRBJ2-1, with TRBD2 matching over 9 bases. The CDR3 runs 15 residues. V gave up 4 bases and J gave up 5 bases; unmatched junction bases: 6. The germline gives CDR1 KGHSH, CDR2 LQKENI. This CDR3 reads CASSLGLAFDNEQFF. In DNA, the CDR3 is TGTGCCAGCTCACTTGGACTAGCGTTCGACAATGAGCAGTTCTTC.

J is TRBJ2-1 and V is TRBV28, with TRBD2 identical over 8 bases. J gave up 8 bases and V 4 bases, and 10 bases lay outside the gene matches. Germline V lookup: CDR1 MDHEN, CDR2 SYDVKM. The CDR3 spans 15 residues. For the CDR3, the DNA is TGTGCCAGCAGTTCGACGGGAGGGCCTCTCTATGAGCAGTTCTTC. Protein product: CASSSTGGPLYEQFF.

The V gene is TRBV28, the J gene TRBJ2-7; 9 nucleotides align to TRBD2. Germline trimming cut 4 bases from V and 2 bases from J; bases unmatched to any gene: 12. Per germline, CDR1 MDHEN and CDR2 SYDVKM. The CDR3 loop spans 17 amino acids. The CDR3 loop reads CASSSQRRLAEPYEQYF. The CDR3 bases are TGTGCCAGCAGTTCCCAACGAAGACTAGCGGAGCCCTACGAGCAGTACTTC.

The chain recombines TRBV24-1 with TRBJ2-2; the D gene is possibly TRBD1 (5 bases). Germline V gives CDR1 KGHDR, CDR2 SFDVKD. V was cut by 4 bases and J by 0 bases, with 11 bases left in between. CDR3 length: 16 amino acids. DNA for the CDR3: TGTGCCACCAGTGACCCCGCAGGGCCGAACACCGGGGAGCTGTTTTTT. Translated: CATSDPAGPNTGELFF.

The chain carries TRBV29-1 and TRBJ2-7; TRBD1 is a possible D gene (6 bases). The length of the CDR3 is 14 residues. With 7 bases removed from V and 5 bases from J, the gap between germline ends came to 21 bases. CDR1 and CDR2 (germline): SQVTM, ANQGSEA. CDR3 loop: CSAIKGHGGDEQYF. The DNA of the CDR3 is TGCAGCGCTATAAAGGGTCATGGGGGCGACGAGCAGTACTTC.

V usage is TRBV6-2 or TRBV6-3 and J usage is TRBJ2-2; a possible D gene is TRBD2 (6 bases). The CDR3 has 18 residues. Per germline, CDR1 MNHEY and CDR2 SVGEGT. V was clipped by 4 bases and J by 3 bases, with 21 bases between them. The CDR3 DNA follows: TGTGCCAGCAGTTCTCAATCTCCGAGACTAGGATACACCGGGGAGCTGTTTTTT. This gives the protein CASSSQSPRLGYTGELFF.

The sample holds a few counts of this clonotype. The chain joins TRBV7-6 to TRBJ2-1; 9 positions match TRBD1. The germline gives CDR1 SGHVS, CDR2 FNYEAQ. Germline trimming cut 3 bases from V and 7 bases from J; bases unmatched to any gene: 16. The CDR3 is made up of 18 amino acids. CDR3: CASSFTSSGTGRWNEQFF. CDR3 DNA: TGTGCCAGCAGCTTTACAAGTTCCGGGACAGGGCGGTGGAATGAGCAGTTCTTC.

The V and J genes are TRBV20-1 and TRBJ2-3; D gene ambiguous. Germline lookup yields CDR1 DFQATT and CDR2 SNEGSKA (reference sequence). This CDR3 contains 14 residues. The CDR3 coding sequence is TGCAGCCCCCTTAGTGGAGCTAGCACAGATACGCAGTATTTT. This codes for CSPLSGASTDTQYF.

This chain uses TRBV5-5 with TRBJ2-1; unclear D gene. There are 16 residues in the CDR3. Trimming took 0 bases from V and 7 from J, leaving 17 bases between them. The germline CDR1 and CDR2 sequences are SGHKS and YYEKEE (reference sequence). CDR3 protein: CASSLGSSRTSNEQFF. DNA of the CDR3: TGTGCCAGCAGCTTGGGATCCTCCCGAACCTCTAATGAGCAGTTCTTC.

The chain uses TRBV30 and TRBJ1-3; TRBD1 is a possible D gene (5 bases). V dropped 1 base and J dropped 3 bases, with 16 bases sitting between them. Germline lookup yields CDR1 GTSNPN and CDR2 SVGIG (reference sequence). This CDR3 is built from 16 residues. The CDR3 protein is CAWSAPSTVYGNTIYF. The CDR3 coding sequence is TGTGCCTGGAGTGCCCCATCGACAGTCTATGGAAACACCATATATTTT.

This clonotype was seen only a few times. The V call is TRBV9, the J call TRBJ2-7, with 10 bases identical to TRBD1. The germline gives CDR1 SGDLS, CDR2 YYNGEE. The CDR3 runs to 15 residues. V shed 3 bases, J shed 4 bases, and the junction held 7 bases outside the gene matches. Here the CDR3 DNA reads TGTGCCAGCAGCGAAGCCGGGACAGGGGATTACGAGCAGTACTTC. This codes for CASSEAGTGDYEQYF.

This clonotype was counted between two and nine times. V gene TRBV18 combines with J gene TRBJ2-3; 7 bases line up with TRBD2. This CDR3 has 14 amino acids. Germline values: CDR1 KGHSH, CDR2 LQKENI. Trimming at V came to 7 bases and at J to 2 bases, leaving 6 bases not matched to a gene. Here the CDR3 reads CASYLAGFTDTQYF. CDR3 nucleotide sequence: TGTGCCAGCTACTTAGCGGGTTTCACAGATACGCAGTATTTT.

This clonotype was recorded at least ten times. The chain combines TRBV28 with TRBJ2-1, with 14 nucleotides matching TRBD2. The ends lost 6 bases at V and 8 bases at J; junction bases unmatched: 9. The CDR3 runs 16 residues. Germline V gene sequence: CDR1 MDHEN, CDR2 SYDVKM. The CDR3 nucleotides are TGTGCCAGCAGCGCCCCCGGGACTAGCGGGAGTGATGAGCAGTTCTTC. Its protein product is CASSAPGTSGSDEQFF.

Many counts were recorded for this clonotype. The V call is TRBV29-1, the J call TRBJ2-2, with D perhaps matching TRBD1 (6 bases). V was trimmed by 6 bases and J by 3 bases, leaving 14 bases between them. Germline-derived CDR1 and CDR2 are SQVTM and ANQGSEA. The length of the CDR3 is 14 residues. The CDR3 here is CSVKGDTYTGELFF. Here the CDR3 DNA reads TGCAGCGTGAAGGGGGACACCTACACCGGGGAGCTGTTTTTT.

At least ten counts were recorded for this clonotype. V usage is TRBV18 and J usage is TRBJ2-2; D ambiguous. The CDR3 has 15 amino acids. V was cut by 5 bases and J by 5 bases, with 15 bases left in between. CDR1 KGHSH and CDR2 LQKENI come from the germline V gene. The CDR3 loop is CASSSKADHTGELFF. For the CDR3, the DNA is TGTGCCAGCTCATCAAAGGCGGACCATACCGGGGAGCTGTTTTTT.